This is a list of T cell receptor beta chains from one sample in a study of T cells after yellow fever vaccination. MiXCR, applied by TCRdb to the 5' RACE reads, yields one record per CDR3 protein. The sample has a few hundred thousand distinct CDR3 sequences, 6.8% seen once; the top ten hold around 17%. Sequencing used PBMCs, obtained about 49 days after the first yellow fever vaccination. These receptors all come from a man between 18 and 35 years old who received the YFV17D yellow fever vaccine. Each CDR3 is given with its conserved first and last residue. Each record gives: J gene, clone size, V gene, D gene, CDR3 DNA, CDR3 protein. A D gene is named only where the DNA matches it firmly. The size field is filled for only some rows; it gives once, few, many or a size class.

TRBJ2-7,NA,TRBV20-1,NA,TGCAGTGCCAGGGGCGGGACCTCCTACGAGCAGTACTTC,CSARGGTSYEQYF
TRBJ2-4,many,TRBV15,NA,TGTGCCACCAGCAGAGACGAGGGAAACATTCAGTACTTC,CATSRDEGNIQYF
TRBJ1-1,many,TRBV6-2/TRBV6-3,NA,TGTGCCAGCACCAACGGGAGGAACACTGAAGCTTTCTTT,CASTNGRNTEAFF
TRBJ2-6,few,TRBV18,NA,TGTGCCAGCTCACCATCGATTAGCTCTGGGGCCAACGTCCTGACTTTC,CASSPSISSGANVLTF
TRBJ2-3,NA,TRBV18,TRBD2,TGTGCCAGCTCACGAACCAGCGGGGATCGTATAGATACGCAGTATTTT,CASSRTSGDRIDTQYF
TRBJ1-5,few,TRBV18,NA,TGTGCCAGCTCACCACTTGTCGCGACACACCAAAATAGCAATCAGCCCCAGCATTTT,CASSPLVATHQNSNQPQHF
TRBJ1-6,NA,TRBV6-5,NA,TGTGCCAGCAGTTTAGACAGCTTTCTTAATTCACCCCTCCACTTT,CASSLDSFLNSPLHF
TRBJ2-2,NA,TRBV14,TRBD2,TGTGCCAGCAGCCCATTAGCGGGGAACACCGGGGAGCTGTTTTTT,CASSPLAGNTGELFF
TRBJ1-1,NA,TRBV5-1,TRBD1,TGCGCCAGCAGCTTGGGGCAGGGGGAGAACACTGAAGCTTTCTTT,CASSLGQGENTEAFF
TRBJ2-3,many,TRBV20-1,TRBD2,TGCAGCCCCCAGCGGGGAAGCACAGATACGCAGTATTTT,CSPQRGSTDTQYF
TRBJ2-1,few,TRBV7-9,NA,TGTGCCAGCAGCTTAGCCTCGTCCCCCTACAACAATGAGCAGTTCTTC,CASSLASSPYNNEQFF
TRBJ1-3,few,TRBV7-2,TRBD1,TGTGCCAGCAGCTTTAAGGGGGCAGACACCATATATTTT,CASSFKGADTIYF
TRBJ1-5,few,TRBV5-1,NA,TGCGCCAGCAGCCGCCTTCCAGGGGAGGGCAATCAGCCCCAGCATTTT,CASSRLPGEGNQPQHF
TRBJ1-3,few,TRBV5-5,NA,TGTGCCAGCAGCTTGGTCCCAGGGTCCTCTGGAAACACCATATATTTT,CASSLVPGSSGNTIYF
TRBJ2-3,NA,TRBV4-3,TRBD2,TGCGCCAGCAGCCAAGAGGGACTAGGGGATACGCAGTATTTT,CASSQEGLGDTQYF
TRBJ2-1,few,TRBV19,TRBD1,TGTGCCAGTACCGCAGGGGGTGAGCAGTTCTTC,CASTAGGEQFF
TRBJ2-3,NA,TRBV3-1,TRBD1,TGTGCCAGCAGGGAGACAGGGAGTAGTACAGATACGCAGTATTTT,CASRETGSSTDTQYF
TRBJ2-2,few,TRBV19,TRBD1,TGTGCCAGTAGTGTGACTAGGACAGGGCCCCCCGGGGAGCTGTTTTTT,CASSVTRTGPPGELFF
TRBJ2-7,few,TRBV11-2,TRBD2,TGTGCCAGCAGCCTGTCGGGACTAGCGGGGACCTACGAGCAGTACTTC,CASSLSGLAGTYEQYF
TRBJ1-4,NA,TRBV5-6,NA,TGTGCCAGCAGCCTACAGGGATGGGGTGAAAAACTGTTTTTT,CASSLQGWGEKLFF
TRBJ1-2,many,TRBV20-1,NA,TGCAGCACCCCAGGCCCCGGGGGGCGGAACTATGGCTACACCTTC,CSTPGPGGRNYGYTF
TRBJ1-1,many,TRBV6-2/TRBV6-3,NA,TGTGCCAGCAGACCCCACTCCGGCTTGAACACTGAAGCTTTCTTT,CASRPHSGLNTEAFF
TRBJ1-1,few,TRBV9,NA,TGTGCCAGCGGCGGGGTTAGCACTGAAGCTTTCTTT,CASGGVSTEAFF
TRBJ2-2,NA,TRBV5-1,NA,TGCGCCAGCAGCACCCAGGGTACGGACACCGGGGAGCTGTTTTTT,CASSTQGTDTGELFF
TRBJ2-5,NA,TRBV11-1,TRBD2,TGTGCCAGCAGCAGCGGGGTCGGAGAGACCCAGTACTTC,CASSSGVGETQYF
TRBJ2-1,many,TRBV27,TRBD1,TGTGCCAGCAGCCCACAGGGACAGGCATACAATGAGCAGTTCTTC,CASSPQGQAYNEQFF
TRBJ2-5,NA,TRBV20-1,TRBD2,TGCAGTGCTCCTCTACTAGCGGGGCTTCAAGAGACCCAGTACTTC,CSAPLLAGLQETQYF
TRBJ1-1,few,TRBV3-1,NA,TGTGCCAGCAGCCCGGTAGCCAACGCCCTTGAAGCTTTCTTT,CASSPVANALEAFF
TRBJ2-7,few,TRBV5-1,NA,TGCGCCAGCAGCTTGGCCTGGCTGGACTCCTACGAGCAGTACTTC,CASSLAWLDSYEQYF
TRBJ2-3,NA,TRBV20-1,TRBD2,TGCAGTGCCGTAACTAGCGGGGGTACAGATACGCAGTATTTT,CSAVTSGGTDTQYF
TRBJ1-6,NA,TRBV20-1,NA,TGCAGTGCTAGAGACCCCAGCCGGCAGGCCCAATCACCCCTCCACTTT,CSARDPSRQAQSPLHF
TRBJ1-5,few,TRBV19,TRBD1,TGTGCCAGTAGTGGGACAGGGGCGCGTAGTCAGCCCCAGCATTTT,CASSGTGARSQPQHF
TRBJ2-2,many,TRBV12-3/TRBV12-4,NA,TGTGCCAGCAGCCCGGCCCGCACCGGGGAGCTGTTTTTT,CASSPARTGELFF
TRBJ2-3,NA,TRBV28,TRBD2,TGTGCCAGCAGTTTATGGAGGCCTAGCGGAGACACAGATACGCAGTATTTT,CASSLWRPSGDTDTQYF
TRBJ1-1,NA,TRBV7-6,NA,TGTGCCAGCAGCTTAGCGGGGGTAAGGACTGAAGCTTTCTTT,CASSLAGVRTEAFF
TRBJ2-5,NA,TRBV20-1,NA,TGCAGTGCTAGGTCCCCACAGGCCCAAGAGACCCAGTACTTC,CSARSPQAQETQYF
TRBJ2-5,NA,TRBV10-1,TRBD2,TGCGCCAGCAGTGAAGCCCCCGGACTAGCTGCAGAGACCCAGTACTTC,CASSEAPGLAAETQYF
TRBJ2-3,few,TRBV11-2,TRBD1,TGTGCCAGCAGCGGGTGGACAGGGGAAGAAGGTACGCAGTATTTT,CASSGWTGEEGTQYF
TRBJ2-5,NA,TRBV7-2,NA,TGTGCCAGCAGCTCTCACGGGCTGGTAGAGACCCAGTACTTC,CASSSHGLVETQYF
TRBJ2-5,NA,TRBV12-3/TRBV12-4,TRBD2,TGTGCCAGCAGTCCCGCGGGGATGCGGGGGAGAGAGACCCAGTACTTC,CASSPAGMRGRETQYF
TRBJ2-1,few,TRBV9,TRBD2,TGTGCCAGCAGCTCATATAGCGGGGGCCCCAATGAGCAGTTCTTC,CASSSYSGGPNEQFF
TRBJ2-5,few,TRBV20-1,TRBD1,TGCAGTGCTCGGGGGACAGGGAGGGAGACCCAGTACTTC,CSARGTGRETQYF
TRBJ2-4,NA,TRBV7-2,NA,TGTGCCAGCAGCCCCTATTTCTTAGCCAAAAACATTCAGTACTTC,CASSPYFLAKNIQYF
TRBJ1-1,NA,TRBV7-9,NA,TGTGCCAGCAGCTCCAAGGGGGGGGGAATCGGGAACACTGAAGCTTTCTTT,CASSSKGGGIGNTEAFF
TRBJ2-5,few,TRBV7-9,NA,TGTGCCAGCAGCTTAGCCACAGGGCCCACCCAAGAGACCCAGTACTTC,CASSLATGPTQETQYF
TRBJ2-1,NA,TRBV9,TRBD2,TGTGCCTGCAGCGTAGGGACTAGCGGGGGCTATGAGCAGTTCTTC,CACSVGTSGGYEQFF